Here is one T cell receptor (beta chain) with its context. Its antigen specificity is not known. It has no much larger one-base neighbor in the sample; base qualities were not kept. The time point label corresponds to: baseline before first vaccination. Samples from vaccinated people were obtained from the UK trials COV001 and COV002, which included a single-blind randomized controlled phase 2/3 trial of AZD1222 (ChAdOx1 nCoV-19) in healthy adults. For TCRbeta chain sequencing, PBMC samples were collected from trial participants at day 0 and at day 28 after the second dose. The CDR3 holds 15 amino acids from the cysteine to the phenylalanine. CDR3 DNA is the only sequence kept; it has 45 bases, read in frame from the first base. Sequences SGHTA (CDR1) and FQGTGA (CDR2) are obtained from the germline V gene. V lost 3 bases and J lost 2 bases; the stretch between them is 12 bases long. The CDR3 regions of human TCRbeta chains were subjected to immunosequencing. Per the original workflow: Repertoire TCRs were checked for matches against a reference library of SARS-CoV-2-specific TCRs that had been generated using the MIRA antigen-specificity platform. Breadth was defined as the fraction of unique TCRs that were SARS-CoV-2-associated. Depth was defined as the fraction of total T cells that were SARS-CoV-2-associated. Using the MIRA data, each spike-specific TCR was assigned both to the spike region to which the TCR was reactive and to a CD4 or CD8 class. Log10-transformed breadth and depth values were compared by one-way ANOVA with Sidak's multiple comparisons tests. The clones in this table, taken by TCRdb from immuneACCESS, are in-frame only. Not every clone is retained; where verified, under half of the shortfall comes from an unresolved V gene, and the cause of the rest is unknown. The DNA gave D and trimming, while V, J and clone size come from that table. The sample table holds roughly 140,000 clones, of which 90% to 95% were seen once. The top ten clones comprise 1.5% to 2% of the sample.

The sample comes from a study of T cell responses to AZD1222 COVID-19 vaccine (dated by TCRdb to the early 2020s). For context, the study as a whole: AZD1222 recipients with second doses at about 4 weeks or about 12 weeks were pooled, because spike-specific TCR depth and breadth did not differ between schedules. Trial participants were enrolled by age into 18-55, 56-69 and 70-plus year subgroups, with about 150, 28 and 57 TCR-sequenced participants respectively. A total of more than 230 trial participants underwent TCR sequencing, of whom around 210 had received two doses of AZD1222 and some 25 had received two doses of the MenACWY control vaccine. Overall study outcomes, separate from this receptor: CD4 TCRs associated with the vaccine covered the entire spike protein, and the dominant responses were in regions 160-218 and 743-854. The 56-69-year group was small, and its depth increase did not reach significance, likely because of low power. Conclusions about previously exposed vaccinees were limited because only six or seven AZD1222 recipients were SARS-CoV-2 seropositive at baseline. Spike-specific TCR breadth and depth rose significantly after two AZD1222 doses compared with day 0 and with MenACWY recipients. Reportedly, close to half of the unique spike-specific TCRs recognized epitopes lying outside the regions that are mutated in the B.1.351 and B.1.1.7 variants. Because no day 14 peak-response samples were available, repertoires were characterized only after the peak T cell response. Participants were mostly white British and included more females than males, and it was suggested by the authors that clonal diversity may have been underestimated.

Rearrangement joined TRBV7-3 to TRBJ2-3, with the D segment identity uncertain. Sample: peripheral blood, taken on day 0 of AZD1222 vaccination. This TCR derives from an adult in good health. The CDR3 reads CASSFGVGPTDTQYF. The nucleotide sequence reads TGTGCCAGCAGCTTTGGTGTGGGTCCCACAGATACGCAGTATTTT.